The 24 T cell receptor beta chains below all came from one sample that was sequenced in a study of T cell responses to AZD1222 COVID-19 vaccine. The repertoire was sequenced with immunoSEQ multiplex PCR; TCRdb's copy has only in-frame clones and lacks some. The sample includes 90,000 to 150,000 clones, around 90% of them seen just once. The sequenced sample was peripheral blood, obtained on day 0 of AZD1222 vaccination. The receptors derive from an adult in good health.

The chain links TRBV14 to TRBJ2-1; TRBD2 is a possible D gene (6 bases). CDR3 length: 17 amino acids. Trimming pared 2 bases from V and 0 bases from J, leaving 14 bases between. Germline-derived CDR1 and CDR2 are SGHDN and FVKESK. The DNA for the CDR3 is TGTGCCAGCAGCCAATTAGGAGGGTTTCCCTCCTACAATGAGCAGTTCTTC. This sequence encodes CASSQLGGFPSYNEQFF. Looking up the rest from reference TRBV14 and TRBJ2-1 gives the full variable domain: EAGVTQFPSHSVIEKGQTVTLRCDPISGHDNLYWYRRVMGKEIKFLLHFVKESKQDESGMPNNRFLAERTGGTYSTLKVQPAELEDSGVYFCASSQLGGFPSYNEQFFGPGTRLTVL.

The V gene is TRBV5-1, the J gene TRBJ2-5; the match to TRBD1 covers 9 bases. The CDR3 has 14 residues. After removal of 0 bases from V and 7 bases from J, the junction contained 4 bases not matched to a gene. The germline CDR1 and CDR2 sequences are SGHRS and YFSETQ. CDR3 loop: CASSLEGQGGTQYF. The CDR3 nucleotides read TGCGCCAGCAGCTTGGAGGGACAGGGAGGGACCCAGTACTTC.

The V gene is TRBV7-9, the J gene TRBJ1-2; a possible D gene is TRBD1 (6 bases). With 2 bases removed from V and 2 bases from J, the gap between germline ends came to 6 bases. Germline CDR1 and CDR2: SEHNR and FQNEAQ (reference sequence). The CDR3 covers 13 residues. The CDR3 spells CASSLQGNYGYTF. In nucleotides, the CDR3 is TGTGCCAGCAGCTTACAGGGGAACTATGGCTACACCTTC.

CDR3 sequence: CASSYSRGSTDTQYF. The CDR3 DNA sequence: TGTGCCAGCAGTTACTCGAGGGGAAGCACAGATACGCAGTATTTT. The chain couples TRBV6-5 to TRBJ2-3; D is tentatively TRBD1 or TRBD2 (5 bases each). Germline CDR1 and CDR2: MNHEY and SVGAGI. V was clipped by 0 bases and J by 0 bases, with 7 bases between them. The CDR3 has 15 amino acids.

This chain links TRBV2 with TRBJ2-7; TRBD1 matches 7 bases. This CDR3 has 13 residues. The J segment lost 3 bases and the V segment lost 7 bases, leaving 6 bases of the junction unmatched. Per germline, CDR1 SNHLY and CDR2 FYNNEI. The DNA for the CDR3 is TGTGCCAGCACTCAGGGGGTGAGCTACGAGCAGTACTTC. Its translation is CASTQGVSYEQYF.

The V gene is TRBV7-9, the J gene TRBJ2-7; D gene unclear. Germline V lookup: CDR1 SEHNR, CDR2 FQNEAQ (reference sequence). This CDR3 region has 12 residues. The V end was cut by 3 bases, the J end by 7 bases, with 10 bases between. CDR3 in amino acids: CASSFHLNEQYF. The CDR3 nucleotides are TGTGCCAGCAGCTTCCACCTTAATGAGCAGTACTTC.

The chain carries TRBV2 and TRBJ1-5; D might be TRBD1 (5 bases). Trimming took 4 bases from V and 7 from J, leaving 11 bases between them. The CDR3 is 13 amino acids. Germline CDR1 SNHLY, CDR2 FYNNEI. The CDR3 DNA follows: TGTGCCAGCAGTGTCCAGGACACCCAGCCCCAGCATTTT. It yields the protein CASSVQDTQPQHF.

V and J are TRBV2 and TRBJ1-1; D not certain. Germline CDR1 and CDR2: SNHLY and FYNNEI. Trimming left V 2 bases short and J 5 bases short, with 12 bases between. This CDR3 has 14 residues. The CDR3 reads CASSERIRETEAFF. In nucleotides, the CDR3 is TGTGCCAGCAGTGAAAGGATAAGGGAAACTGAAGCTTTCTTT.

The chain carries TRBV5-8 and TRBJ1-1, with D possibly being TRBD1 (5 bases). The CDR3 length is 14 residues. V shed 10 bases and J shed 2 bases, with 18 bases lying between them. Germline lookup yields CDR1 SGHTS and CDR2 YDEGEE. The CDR3 spells CASRRGGVNTEAFF. The DNA of the CDR3 is TGTGCCTCTAGGCGCGGGGGGGTAAACACTGAAGCTTTCTTT.

V and J are TRBV27 and TRBJ2-7, with D possibly TRBD1 on 5 matching bases. This CDR3 has 13 residues. V lost 5 bases to trimming and J lost 0 bases, with 8 bases between them. Germline values: CDR1 MNHEY, CDR2 SMNVEV (reference sequence). The CDR3 sequence is CASSPTASYEQYF. In DNA, the CDR3 is TGTGCCAGCAGTCCGACAGCCTCCTACGAGCAGTACTTC.

The count of this clone is one. The chain recombines TRBV20-1 with TRBJ1-2; D not certain. The V gene lost 6 bases and the J gene lost 1 base, with 21 bases spanning the gap. The germline V gene encodes CDR1 DFQATT and CDR2 SNEGSKA (reference sequence). The CDR3 is 16 residues long. As DNA, the CDR3 is TGCAGTGCCAGTGAGACGGTCTCTGTCCTTAACTATGGCTACACCTTC. Amino acid sequence: CSASETVSVLNYGYTF.

Written as DNA, the CDR3 is TGTGCCAGCAGTTTATATGTTCGTCAGCTTTACAATGAGCAGTTCTTC. Translation: CASSLYVRQLYNEQFF. The chain recombines TRBV27 with TRBJ2-1; no reliable D call. CDR3 size: 16 residues. The V end was cut by 1 base, the J end by 4 bases, with 14 bases between. Germline V gene data show CDR1 as MNHEY and CDR2 as SMNVEV (reference sequence).

The chain couples TRBV5-1 to TRBJ2-1, with D perhaps TRBD1 or TRBD2 (6 bases each). Per germline, CDR1 SGHRS and CDR2 YFSETQ. With 4 bases removed from V and 6 bases from J, the gap between germline ends came to 14 bases. This CDR3 spans 14 amino acids. The CDR3 spells CASSGGTPPNEQFF. The CDR3 DNA sequence: TGCGCCAGCAGCGGCGGGACACCCCCCAATGAGCAGTTCTTC.

This clone was observed a single time. V usage is TRBV10-3 and J usage is TRBJ1-2; TRBD1 might be the D (5 bases). V dropped 5 bases and J dropped 4 bases, with 26 bases sitting between them. Germline V gene data show CDR1 as ENHRY and CDR2 as SYGVKD. The CDR3 is 18 residues long. CDR3 in DNA: TGTGCCATCAGTCTCGACCCGGGCAGAGGGACCAACGCCTATGGCTACACCTTC. Protein: CAISLDPGRGTNAYGYTF.

The rearrangement joins TRBV6-5 to TRBJ2-7, with TRBD1 identical over 9 bases. This CDR3 contains 15 residues. Trimming cost V 4 bases and J 3 bases; bases outside gene matches: 7. Germline CDR1 is MNHEY and CDR2 is SVGAGI. CDR3 sequence reads: CASSSRDRVYYEQYF. In DNA, the CDR3 is TGTGCCAGCAGTTCCCGGGACAGGGTTTACTACGAGCAGTACTTC.

This chain uses TRBV28 with TRBJ2-3; tentatively, D is TRBD1 (6 bases). From germline, CDR1 is MDHEN and CDR2 SYDVKM. The length of the CDR3 is 15 residues. V was pared by 6 bases and J by 2 bases, with 15 bases between. The chain's CDR3 is CASRAQGPFTDTQYF. The CDR3 region has the DNA TGTGCCAGCAGGGCACAGGGCCCGTTCACAGATACGCAGTATTTT.

The J gene is TRBJ2-1, the V gene TRBV7-2; D is perhaps TRBD2 (6 bases). Germline V lookup: CDR1 SGHTA, CDR2 FQGNSA. Trimming removed 5 bases at V and 8 bases at J, with 19 bases between. The CDR3 contains 15 residues. The CDR3 protein is CASSASAAGRDEQFF. Here the CDR3 DNA reads TGTGCCAGCAGCGCCTCGGCTGCGGGGAGAGATGAGCAGTTCTTC.

This clone was seen a few times. This chain connects TRBV7-9 to TRBJ1-5, with D unclear. V was cut by 3 bases and J by 1 base, with 13 bases left in between. This CDR3 has 16 amino acids. Germline values: CDR1 SEHNR, CDR2 FQNEAQ (reference sequence). The CDR3 protein is CASSLPKIRSNQPQHF. CDR3 nucleotide sequence: TGTGCCAGCAGCTTGCCGAAAATTAGGAGCAATCAGCCCCAGCATTTT.

This clone occurred a few times. The chain joins TRBV28 to TRBJ1-2; 9 nucleotides match TRBD1. Trimming cost V 8 bases and J 4 bases; bases outside gene matches: 2. The V gene's germline CDR1 is MDHEN and CDR2 SYDVKM. The CDR3 loop spans 12 amino acids. The CDR3 sequence is CASADRGYGYTF. Here the CDR3 DNA reads TGTGCCAGCGCGGACAGGGGCTATGGCTACACCTTC.

This clone was counted a single time. The chain combines TRBV6-5 with TRBJ2-7; TRBD1 might be the D (7 bases). This CDR3 has 14 residues. Germline V gene lookup returns CDR1 MNHEY and CDR2 SVGAGI. The ends were cut back, 6 bases at V and 4 bases at J, with 16 bases in the middle. The CDR3 loop is CASSQTGRPYEQYF. CDR3 nucleotides: TGTGCCAGCAGCCAGACAGGGAGGCCTTACGAGCAGTACTTC.

The chain has TRBV18 and TRBJ2-1, with D unresolved. The CDR3 has 16 residues. V was cut by 3 bases and J by 0 bases, with 12 bases left in between. Per germline, CDR1 KGHSH and CDR2 LQKENI. The CDR3 here is CASSPESSGSYNEQFF. In DNA form, the CDR3 reads TGTGCCAGCTCACCCGAGTCCTCGGGCTCCTACAATGAGCAGTTCTTC.

The chain employs TRBV18 and TRBJ1-5; no definite D call. This CDR3 has 14 residues. Between the trimmed V and J ends, which lost 3 bases and 0 bases, there was a span of 6 bases. CDR1 KGHSH and CDR2 LQKENI come from the germline V gene. This CDR3 reads CASSPEGSNQPQHF. Here the CDR3 DNA reads TGTGCCAGCTCACCTGAGGGTAGCAATCAGCCCCAGCATTTT.

The rearrangement uses TRBV15 and TRBJ2-3; D gene ambiguous. Trimming left V 0 bases short and J 4 bases short, with 5 bases between. This CDR3 has 13 amino acids. CDR1 LNHNV and CDR2 YYDKDF come from the germline V gene (reference sequence). CDR3 sequence (DNA): TGTGCCACCAGCAGAGATGTGTCAGATACGCAGTATTTT. Protein sequence: CATSRDVSDTQYF. The full variable domain, its missing parts supplied by reference TRBV15 and TRBJ2-3, is DAMVIQNPRYQVTQFGKPVTLSCSQTLNHNVMYWYQQKSSQAPKLLFHYYDKDFNNEADTPDNFQSRRPNTSFCFLDIRSPGLGDTAMYLCATSRDVSDTQYFGPGTRLTVL.

The J gene is TRBJ1-4, the V gene TRBV2, with 9 nucleotides matching TRBD1. CDR3 size: 16 residues. The junction had 19 bases not matched to a gene; V was cut back by 7 bases and J by 13 bases. The V gene's germline CDR1 is SNHLY and CDR2 FYNNEI. The CDR3, as DNA: TGTGCCAGCAAACTTTTTGAGGGGACAGGGCTAAAAAGACTGTTTTTT. Translated: CASKLFEGTGLKRLFF.